This entry is about one T cell receptor (beta chain). Its antigen is currently not known. No much larger clone exists at a distance of one base, and base qualities are not known. This specimen comes from a study of shared clonotypes between healthy human individuals (dated by TCRdb to 2020 to 2021). Study-wide context: A couple of women and a few men aged 18 to 49 years were included in the cohort. Per donor, three plates each were used for CD4 naive and CD4 memory, two for CD8 naive, and one for CD8 memory. The study deeply sequenced blood TCR repertoires of several healthy adults to estimate repertoire size and the extent of clonotype sharing between individuals. To increase sequencing depth and limit assay-specific biases, different laboratories used diverse techniques to prepare libraries and sequence TCR repertoires. Per donor, leukapheresis produced somewhere between about 0.94 and 9.5 billion PBMCs. What the work shows at the level of the full study, not this receptor alone: Pairwise subsampling indicated that sequencing depth was expected to affect the degree of clonotype sharing among donors. Incomplete sequencing was indicated by rarefaction of sorted-subset datasets, despite the large sequencing depth. Sampling was restricted to blood, and TCR repertoires in tissues likely differ from the TCR repertoires found in blood. Because the study included only a small number of donors, the genetic and exposure-history diversity represented was limited. Across four donors, roughly 5.4% of naive CD4, 3.5% of naive CD8, about 2.3% of memory CD4, and roughly 0.4% of memory CD8 clonotypes were shared. Higher generation probabilities were observed for clonotypes shared by all four sorted-subset donors than for non-shared clonotypes. Estimated clonotype richness was generally larger for naive than for memory subsets.

CD8 naive samples consisted of CD45RO-negative cells that were positively selected for CCR7, yielding a CD45RA+CCR7+ population without TemRA cells. Healthy HIV-negative adults with no recently reported acute infections or vaccinations were included as donors. Every donor was a Caucasian adult residing in Nashville, Tennessee, USA. Blood was collected by leukapheresis, and PBMCs were isolated by Ficoll-Histopaque density gradient centrifugation and then cryopreserved in liquid nitrogen vapor phase. Analytical flow cytometry was used to check the purity and quantity of every magnetically sorted T cell population. Genomic DNA was isolated from each sorted fraction and quantified by UV absorbance on a Nanodrop 2000c. Using the deep immunoSEQ assay, TCR CDR3 regions were amplified from genomic DNA by multiplex PCR. For each cell subset, the extracted genomic DNA was distributed evenly across all wells of several immunoSEQ 96-well plates, and each plate served as one replicate. For sorted subsets, about 210 ng of genomic DNA, equivalent to 30,000 or so T cell genomes, went into each replicate PCR. Purified libraries were quantified with a Qubit 3.0 fluorometer, sized on a Bioanalyzer 2100, and re-quantified with the KAPA Library Quantification kit. Every immunoSEQ 96-well plate was sequenced on a dedicated single-read 150-cycle Illumina NextSeq 550 flow cell. In the source study's methods: Because the immunoSEQ output held only junctional sequences and lacked quality scores, the filtering could not match the filtering applied to full-length reads. To assign V/J genes and CDR3, sequences were annotated using PyIR, a Python wrapper for IgBLAST v1.9, with IMGT germline references. Reads with weak V/J assignments (E-value above 1e-6), missing CDR3, stop codons, out-of-frame junctions, or ambiguous translated residues were removed. V3J clonotypes were defined as sequences sharing an identical inferred V gene, J gene, and CDR3 amino acid sequence. Percentage overlap between repertoires was computed as shared unique clonotypes divided by the size of the smaller repertoire. Repertoire richness was assessed with RTK rarefaction, the Chao1 estimator, and Recon v2.1 estimates of unobserved clonotypes. Generation probabilities were computed with OLGA for all TCRbeta clonotypes obtained by the gDNA method from a few donors. Entries here come from immuneACCESS through TCRdb and include only in-frame sequences with V and J called. Some clones fail to appear in such tables; in the studies checked, an unresolved V gene covers under half of the shortfall, and the cause of the remainder is unknown. That table gives V, J and clone size, and the DNA gave D and trimming. The table for this sample lists approximately 2,000,000 clones; approximately 92% of them were counted only once. Of the sample, less than 2% falls within the top ten clones.

From cysteine to phenylalanine, the CDR3 is 15 amino acids long. Left in the record is the CDR3 DNA by itself, 45 bases read in frame from the first base. CDR1 and CDR2, looked up from the germline V gene, are SGHDN and FVKESK. V is reduced by 0 bases and J by 7 bases, leaving a spacing of 13 bases between them. The sequence links TRBV14 to TRBJ2-4; TRBD2 might be the D gene, on 5 matching bases. This sequence originates from a man aged 18 to 29 in good health. Some clones in this sample may be carry-over from other donors' samples. What was sequenced was naive CD8+ T cells from PBMCs. Taken with the paper, the label for cell subset or site translates to: CD45RA+CCR7+. Here is the DNA: TGTGCCAGCAGCCAAGAAGGACTCGGATTTAACATTCAGTACTTC. Translated, this gives CASSQEGLGFNIQYF.